The 13 T cell receptor beta chains below were found in one sample sequenced in a study of CD8 T cells in Susac syndrome. RNA amounts of roughly 0.5 to 1 ug underwent reverse transcription with random hexamers. TCRdb independently ran MiXCR on the immunoSEQ multiplex PCR reads; one entry per CDR3 protein. Of 350,000 to 550,000 distinct CDR3 sequences in the sample, approximately 85% were seen once. Input material: CD8+ T cells from PBMCs. All receptors derive from a human donor with multiple sclerosis.

The gene calls are TRBV27 and TRBJ2-1; unclear D gene. Trimming cost V 0 bases and J 7 bases, with 7 bases left between them. Germline V gene lookup returns CDR1 MNHEY and CDR2 SMNVEV (reference sequence). The CDR3 covers 13 residues. This CDR3 reads CASSLSFGNEQFF. The CDR3 DNA reads TGTGCCAGCAGTTTATCATTTGGGAATGAGCAGTTCTTC.

The chain employs TRBV29-1 and TRBJ2-7; D may be TRBD1 (5 bases). The V end was cut by 4 bases, the J end by 6 bases, with 7 bases between. CDR3 length equals 10 residues. The germline CDR1 and CDR2 sequences are SQVTM and ANQGSEA. Here the CDR3 DNA reads TGCAGCGTTGTGGGGCGCGAGCAGTACTTC. Translation: CSVVGREQYF.

This clonotype appeared a few times. The J gene is TRBJ2-1, the V gene TRBV6-5; 9 nucleotides agree with TRBD2. The CDR3 sequence is 16 residues long. Trimming at V came to 0 bases and at J to 6 bases, leaving 6 bases not matched to a gene. Germline-derived CDR1 and CDR2 are MNHEY and SVGAGI. The CDR3 sequence is CASSYSWRGGFNEQFF. The CDR3 DNA reads TGTGCCAGCAGTTACTCGTGGCGGGGGGGCTTCAATGAGCAGTTCTTC.

CDR3 loop: CASRFISTDTQYF. CDR3 nucleotide sequence: TGTGCCAGTAGGTTTATATCAACAGATACGCAGTATTTT. The chain combines TRBV19 with TRBJ2-3; D not certain. The CDR3 sequence is 13 residues long. Trimming pared 6 bases from V and 3 bases from J, leaving 10 bases between. Germline CDR1 and CDR2: LNHDA and SQIVND (reference sequence).

Here the CDR3 DNA reads TGTGCCAGCAGTTCACACTCGCCCCCAGATACGCAGTATTTT. Translation: CASSSHSPPDTQYF. The chain uses TRBV27 and TRBJ2-3; unclear D gene. V gave up 4 bases and J gave up 4 bases, with 12 bases separating them. Germline V gene sequence: CDR1 MNHEY, CDR2 SMNVEV (reference sequence). CDR3 length: 14 residues.

This sequence joins TRBV4-1 and TRBJ1-2; D unclear. V was trimmed by 1 base and J by 0 bases, leaving 9 bases between them. CDR3 length: 15 amino acids. The germline gives CDR1 MGHRA, CDR2 YSYEKL. The CDR3 bases are TGCGCCAGCAGCCAAGTGGAGGGATCTAACTATGGCTACACCTTC. This encodes CASSQVEGSNYGYTF.

The V call is TRBV5-5, the J call TRBJ1-5; no firm D call. The CDR3 runs 15 residues. V lost 0 bases and J lost 0, with 7 bases in between. CDR1 SGHKS and CDR2 YYEKEE come from the germline V gene (reference sequence). This CDR3 is CASSLAVNSNQPQHF. CDR3 DNA: TGTGCCAGCAGCTTGGCCGTCAATAGCAATCAGCCCCAGCATTTT.

The sample holds one count of this clonotype. The chain joins TRBV7-9 to TRBJ2-7, with 9 nucleotides matching TRBD1. J gave up 12 bases and V 6 bases, and 12 bases lay outside the gene matches. Germline V gene lookup returns CDR1 SEHNR and CDR2 FQNEAQ (reference sequence). The CDR3 has 13 amino acids. The CDR3 DNA reads as TGTGCCAGCAGGGGGACAGGGATCTTTCTCGTGTACTTC. It specifies CASRGTGIFLVYF.

The rearrangement uses TRBV27 and TRBJ1-1, with TRBD1 matching over 9 bases. With V trimmed by 5 bases and J by 3 bases, 10 bases remained unmatched. The CDR3 consists of 16 residues. Germline lookup yields CDR1 MNHEY and CDR2 SMNVEV (reference sequence). The CDR3 DNA sequence: TGTGCCAGCAGTCCACAACAGGGGGCGTGGGACACTGAAGCTTTCTTT. Its translation: CASSPQQGAWDTEAFF.

J is TRBJ1-2 and V is TRBV5-1; D unclear. This CDR3 comprises 12 residues. Per germline, CDR1 SGHRS and CDR2 YFSETQ. Trimming left V 1 base short and J 5 bases short, with 6 bases between. The CDR3 DNA reads as TGCGCCAGCAGCTTGTTCGGGTATGGCTACACCTTC. Translated: CASSLFGYGYTF.

The gene calls are TRBV19 and TRBJ2-1; no firm D call. Germline V gene data show CDR1 as LNHDA and CDR2 as SQIVND (reference sequence). The V end was cut by 5 bases, the J end by 0 bases, with 8 bases between. The CDR3 has 14 residues. The CDR3 coding sequence is TGTGCCAGTAGTGAGGAGAACTCCTACAATGAGCAGTTCTTC. Its translation: CASSEENSYNEQFF.

The chain recombines TRBV6-5 with TRBJ1-2, with 8 bases that match TRBD1. CDR1 is MNHEY and CDR2 is SVGAGI in the germline V gene. J lost 9 bases, V lost 0 bases, and 12 bases had no gene match. The length of the CDR3 is 16 residues. The CDR3 spells CASSYSRPGQASSYTF. CDR3 DNA: TGTGCCAGCAGTTACTCCCGTCCGGGACAGGCGTCAAGCTACACCTTC.

This clonotype showed up just once. The gene calls are TRBV3-1 and TRBJ2-7; TRBD2 might be the D (5 bases). This CDR3 is 15 amino acids long. The germline V gene has CDR1 LGHDT and CDR2 YNNKEL (reference sequence). Trimming took 0 bases from V and 3 from J, leaving 12 bases between them. The CDR3 region has the DNA TGTGCCAGCAGCCAAGATGTCGGTACTAGCTACGAGCAGTACTTC. It yields the protein CASSQDVGTSYEQYF.